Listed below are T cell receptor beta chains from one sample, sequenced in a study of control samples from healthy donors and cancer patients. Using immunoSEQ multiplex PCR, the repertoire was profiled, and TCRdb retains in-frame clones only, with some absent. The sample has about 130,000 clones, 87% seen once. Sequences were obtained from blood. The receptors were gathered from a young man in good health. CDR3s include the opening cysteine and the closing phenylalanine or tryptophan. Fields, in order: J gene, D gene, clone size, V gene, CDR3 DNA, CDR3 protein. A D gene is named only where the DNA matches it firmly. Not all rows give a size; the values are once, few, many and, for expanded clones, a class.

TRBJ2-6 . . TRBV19 TGTGCCAGTAGCCCCCCAGGAGACTTCTCTGGGGCCAACGTCCTGACTTTC CASSPPGDFSGANVLTF
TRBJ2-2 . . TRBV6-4 TGTGCCAGCAGTGACGGGCGGGAGAACACCGGGGAGCTGTTTTTT CASSDGRENTGELFF
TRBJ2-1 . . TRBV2 TGTGCCAGCGAAAAGGGGAGCTCCTACAATGAGCAGTTCTTC CASEKGSSYNEQFF
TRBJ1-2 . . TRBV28 TGTGCCAGCAGTTCCCCAGGCCTGGAAGGTCTTGGCTACACCTTC CASSSPGLEGLGYTF
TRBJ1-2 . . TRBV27 TGTGCCAGCAGTAGTGGACACTATGGCTACACCTTC CASSSGHYGYTF
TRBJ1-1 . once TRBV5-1 TGCGCCAGCAGCTTGGCAGGGCTGGGGACTGAAGCTTTCTTT CASSLAGLGTEAFF
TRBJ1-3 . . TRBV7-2 TGTGCCAGCAGCTTAGTTGGAAACACCATATATTTT CASSLVGNTIYF
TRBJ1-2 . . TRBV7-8 TGTGCCAGCAGCCTAAACAGGGCTGAAGGCTACACCTTC CASSLNRAEGYTF
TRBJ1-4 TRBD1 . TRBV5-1 TGCGCCAGCAGCTCTGGACAGGGTAGTAATGAAAAACTGTTTTTT CASSSGQGSNEKLFF
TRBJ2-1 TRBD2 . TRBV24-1 TGTGCCACCAGTGATTCGGCTAGCGGGAACTACAATGAGCAGTTCTTC CATSDSASGNYNEQFF